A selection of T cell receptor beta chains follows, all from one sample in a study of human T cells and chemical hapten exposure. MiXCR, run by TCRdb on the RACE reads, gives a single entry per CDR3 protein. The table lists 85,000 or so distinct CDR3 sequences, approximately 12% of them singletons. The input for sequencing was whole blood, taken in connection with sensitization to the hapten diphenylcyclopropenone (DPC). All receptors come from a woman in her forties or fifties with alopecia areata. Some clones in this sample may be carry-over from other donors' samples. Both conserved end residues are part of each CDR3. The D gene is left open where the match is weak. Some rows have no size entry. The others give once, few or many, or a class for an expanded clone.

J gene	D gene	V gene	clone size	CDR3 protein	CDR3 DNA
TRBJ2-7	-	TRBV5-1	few	CASSSGTPPYEQYF	TGCGCCAGCAGCTCCGGGACACCGCCCTACGAGCAGTACTTC
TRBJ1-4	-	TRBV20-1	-	CSARITGQPLLGGLFF	TGCAGTGCTAGAATTACCGGACAACCTTTGTTGGGAGGACTGTTTTTT
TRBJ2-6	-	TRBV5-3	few	CARRFRRGCGANVLTF	TGTGCCAGAAGATTCCGGAGGGGCTGTGGGGCCAACGTCCTGACTTTC
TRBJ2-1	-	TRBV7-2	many	CASSSRLAGDEQFF	TGTGCCAGCAGCTCAAGACTGGCTGGGGATGAGCAGTTCTTC
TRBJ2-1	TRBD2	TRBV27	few	CASSPWTSGRVENEQFF	TGTGCCAGCAGTCCGTGGACTAGCGGGAGGGTTGAGAATGAGCAGTTCTTC
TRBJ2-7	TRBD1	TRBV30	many	CAWSVDRVPYEQYF	TGTGCCTGGAGTGTCGACAGGGTCCCCTACGAGCAGTACTTC
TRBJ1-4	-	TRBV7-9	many	CASSLVPENEKLFF	TGTGCCAGCAGCTTAGTCCCGGAGAATGAAAAACTGTTTTTT
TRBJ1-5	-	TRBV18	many	CASSPAGAVSQPQHF	TGTGCCAGCTCACCAGCAGGGGCGGTGTCTCAGCCCCAGCATTTT
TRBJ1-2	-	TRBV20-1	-	CSASLGQVLNYGYTF	TGCAGTGCTTCCTTAGGGCAGGTTCTTAACTATGGCTACACCTTC
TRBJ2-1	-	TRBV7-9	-	CASSLGVGDEQFF	TGTGCCAGCAGCTTGGGGGTTGGCGATGAGCAGTTCTTC
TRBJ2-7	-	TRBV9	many	CASSVGGLANHEQYF	TGTGCCAGCAGCGTAGGAGGTCTAGCGAACCACGAGCAGTACTTC
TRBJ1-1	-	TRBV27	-	CASSPAGAAYTEAFF	TGTGCCAGCAGTCCAGCAGGGGCTGCGTACACTGAAGCTTTCTTT
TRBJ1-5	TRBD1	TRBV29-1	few	CSPGTGDSNQPQHF	TGCAGCCCCGGGACAGGGGATAGCAATCAGCCCCAGCATTTT
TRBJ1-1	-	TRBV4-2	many	CASSRDPGVTEAFF	TGTGCCAGCAGCCGGGACCCTGGGGTCACTGAAGCTTTCTTT
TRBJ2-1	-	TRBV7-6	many	CASSGKAGTGNEQFF	TGTGCCAGCAGCGGAAAGGCGGGGACGGGGAATGAGCAGTTCTTC
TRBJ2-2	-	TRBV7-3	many	CASSLMSSGSFGTGELFF	TGTGCCAGCAGCTTAATGAGTTCCGGTTCCTTCGGAACCGGGGAGCTGTTTTTT
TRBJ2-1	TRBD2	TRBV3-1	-	CASRARGAGNEQFF	TGTGCCAGCAGGGCCAGAGGAGCGGGGAATGAGCAGTTCTTC